The 14 T cell receptor beta chains in this list originate from one sample, sequenced in a study of OX40 agonist ivuxolimab in advanced cancers. Some clones are missing from TCRdb's copy, which holds only in-frame ones; the method was immunoSEQ multiplex PCR. The sample shows about 64,000 clones, 80% to 90% of them seen only once. This specimen consisted of CD4+ or CD8+ T cells sorted from blood, obtained in a trial of the OX40 agonist ivuxolimab. Receptor source: an adult with an advanced solid tumor such as melanoma, head and neck, liver or kidney cancer.

The J gene is TRBJ2-7, the V gene TRBV7-2; TRBD1 might be the D (6 bases). V lost 4 bases and J 4 bases, leaving 11 bases between the germline ends. This CDR3 has 13 residues. Germline V gene data show CDR1 as SGHTA and CDR2 as FQGNSA. CDR3 in amino acids: CASSSSQGYEQYF. The CDR3 DNA follows: TGTGCCAGCAGCTCGTCACAGGGATACGAGCAGTACTTC. The full variable domain, with the rest looked up from reference TRBV7-2 and TRBJ2-7, is GAGVSQSPSNKVTEKGKDVELRCDPISGHTALYWYRQSLGQGLEFLIYFQGNSAPDKSGLPSDRFSAERTGGSVSTLTIQRTQQEDSAVYLCASSSSQGYEQYFGPGTRLTVT.

In this sample, this clone turned up many times. J is TRBJ2-1 and V is TRBV11-2; D is possibly TRBD1 or TRBD2 (6 bases each). CDR3 length equals 16 residues. Trimming removed 1 base at V and 4 bases at J, with 14 bases between. CDR1 is SGHAT and CDR2 is FQNNGV in the germline V gene. CDR3: CASSLVGGRQYNEQFF. The CDR3 bases are TGTGCCAGCAGCTTAGTGGGGGGCCGCCAGTACAATGAGCAGTTCTTC.

The genes are TRBV5-5 and TRBJ2-2, with 12 bases that match TRBD1. This CDR3 has 15 residues. J gave up 6 bases and V 4 bases, and 4 bases lay outside the gene matches. Per germline, CDR1 SGHKS and CDR2 YYEKEE (reference sequence). The CDR3 nucleotides are TGTGCCAGCAGCCCCGGGGACAGGGGGCCCGGGGAGCTGTTTTTT. Its translation: CASSPGDRGPGELFF.

This chain joins TRBV2 and TRBJ1-2, with a weak D call TRBD1 (5 bases). CDR3 size: 15 residues. CDR1 and CDR2 (germline): SNHLY, FYNNEI. V shed 1 base and J shed 4 bases, with 13 bases lying between them. CDR3 nucleotides: TGTGCCAGCAGTGAAGGGGCAGGGAGGGTCTATGGCTACACCTTC. Amino acid sequence: CASSEGAGRVYGYTF.

The V and J genes are TRBV28 and TRBJ2-5; TRBD2 matches at 8 bases. The CDR3 contains 14 residues. The germline V gene has CDR1 MDHEN and CDR2 SYDVKM. V lost 1 base, J lost 5 bases, and 3 bases stayed unmatched. CDR3 coding DNA: TGTGCCAGCAGTTTATTTAGCGGGAAGGAGACCCAGTACTTC. Its protein product is CASSLFSGKETQYF.

Here the CDR3 reads CASSARGDYNEQFF. As DNA, the CDR3 is TGTGCCAGCAGTGCGCGGGGGGACTACAATGAGCAGTTCTTC. The chain employs TRBV11-3 and TRBJ2-1; 8 positions match TRBD2. Germline V gives CDR1 SGHNT, CDR2 YENEEA. The CDR3 has 14 amino acids. The J segment lost 3 bases and the V segment lost 6 bases, leaving 4 bases of the junction unmatched.

The chain is built from TRBV7-2 and TRBJ2-1, with D possibly TRBD2 on 6 matching bases. Trimming shortened V by 3 bases and J by 6 bases, and 12 bases separated the two germline ends. The CDR3 spans 14 residues. The germline CDR1 and CDR2 sequences are SGHTA and FQGNSA. The CDR3 is CASSFGGLGNEQFF. DNA for the CDR3: TGTGCCAGCAGCTTCGGGGGACTCGGCAATGAGCAGTTCTTC.

The CDR3 loop is CASSPDEKLFF. CDR3 nucleotide sequence: TGTGCCAGCAGTCCAGATGAAAAACTGTTTTTT. The J gene is TRBJ1-4, the V gene TRBV6-1, with D uncertain. There are 11 residues in the CDR3. Germline CDR1 MNHNS, CDR2 SASEGT. V was pared by 5 bases and J by 6 bases, with 4 bases between.

The chain has TRBV6-1 and TRBJ2-4; perhaps TRBD1 as D (6 bases). There are 13 residues in the CDR3. Trimming removed 7 bases at V and 7 bases at J, with 14 bases between. Germline CDR1 MNHNS, CDR2 SASEGT. The CDR3 nucleotides are TGTGCCAGCATCGGCCAGGGGATTAACATTCAGTACTTC. Encoded protein: CASIGQGINIQYF.

This chain joins TRBV5-6 and TRBJ2-5; D ambiguous. The last part of the DNA fits TRBJ2-7 better; the J call may be wrong. CDR1 is SGHDT and CDR2 is YYEEEE in the germline V gene. The CDR3 is made up of 12 amino acids. CDR3 in amino acids: CASSFGSYEQYF. The CDR3 bases are TGTGCCAGCAGCTTTGGGTCCTACGAGCAGTACTTC.

The V and J genes are TRBV28 and TRBJ2-2; 8 nucleotides match TRBD2. There are 13 residues in the CDR3. J was trimmed by 11 bases and V by 2 bases; bases with no gene match: 4. CDR1 is MDHEN, CDR2 SYDVKM, per germline. The CDR3, as DNA: TGTGCCAGCAGTTTAAGCGGGAGAGGAGAGCTGTTTTTT. It codes for CASSLSGRGELFF. Full variable domain (remainder filled in from reference TRBV28 and TRBJ2-2): DVKVTQSSRYLVKRTGEKVFLECVQDMDHENMFWYRQDPGLGLRLIYFSYDVKMKEKGDIPEGYSVSREKKERFSLILESASTNQTSMYLCASSLSGRGELFFGEGSRLTVL.

The chain recombines TRBV30 with TRBJ2-5, with D tentatively TRBD2 (7 bases). The CDR3 extends over 14 amino acids. From germline, CDR1 is GTSNPN and CDR2 SVGIG (reference sequence). The V and J ends lost 4 bases and 5 bases respectively, with 17 bases between them. The CDR3 nucleotides are TGTGCCTGGACCGCTGGGGGGGCAGGGGAGACCCAGTACTTC. Protein sequence: CAWTAGGAGETQYF.

The J gene is TRBJ2-5, the V gene TRBV7-2, with a weak D call TRBD1 (5 bases). The CDR3 is 15 residues long. Germline V gene data show CDR1 as SGHTA and CDR2 as FQGNSA. Between the trimmed V and J ends, which lost 0 bases and 5 bases, there was a span of 13 bases. The chain's CDR3 is CASSLARGSRETQYF. CDR3 DNA sequence: TGTGCCAGCAGCTTAGCTAGGGGTTCCAGGGAGACCCAGTACTTC.

The rearrangement uses TRBV10-3 and TRBJ1-2, with D tentatively TRBD1 (5 bases). V lost 11 bases and J lost 0, with 19 bases in between. Germline V gives CDR1 ENHRY, CDR2 SYGVKD. The CDR3 length is 15 residues. CDR3 DNA sequence: TGTGCCTCCCACATGTCGGACAAAGCTAACTATGGCTACACCTTC. Translated, it gives CASHMSDKANYGYTF.